These T cell receptor beta chains were read from a single sample in a study of vaccination and CD4 T cells after COVID-19. TCRdb re-called the PCR reads with MiXCR, one entry per CDR3 protein. The sample lists about 13,000 distinct CDR3 sequences; under 55% were seen once. Their antigen targets remain unknown. This specimen consisted of CD4+ T cells from blood, cultured in vitro, obtained after SARS-CoV-2 vaccination. These receptors came from a human donor who had recovered from COVID-19. The CDR3 runs from the conserved cysteine through the conserved F or W. The D gene is left open where the match is weak. Size tells how often a clone was seen (once, few, many) or the class of an expanded clone, and some rows leave it out.

j_call | clone_size | v_call | d_call | cdr3_aa | cdr3_nt
TRBJ2-5 | few | TRBV29-1 | - | CSVSAGTGETQYF | TGCAGCGTTTCAGCCGGCACGGGGGAGACCCAGTACTTC
TRBJ2-3 | once | TRBV20-1 | - | CSARDGRQYF | TGCAGTGCGAGGGACGGGAGGCAGTATTTT
TRBJ2-5 | few | TRBV28 | TRBD2 | CASSLSSGRGRQETQYF | TGTGCCAGCAGTTTGTCTAGCGGGAGAGGCCGGCAAGAGACCCAGTACTTC
TRBJ1-2 | - | TRBV28 | - | CASSSRTYGYTF | TGTGCCAGCAGTTCCAGGACCTATGGCTACACCTTC
TRBJ1-6 | few | TRBV20-1 | - | CSARVGGFSSPLHF | TGCAGTGCTAGAGTCGGGGGGTTTAGTTCACCCCTCCACTTT
TRBJ2-5 | few | TRBV18 | - | CASSDSGPGETQYF | TGTGCCAGCTCAGATTCTGGGCCGGGGGAGACCCAGTACTTC
TRBJ1-2 | few | TRBV20-1 | - | CSARDWGLSYGYTF | TGCAGTGCTAGAGATTGGGGATTATCCTATGGCTACACCTTC
TRBJ2-1 | - | TRBV6-4 | - | CASSEGQENNEQFF | TGTGCCAGCAGTGAAGGGCAGGAAAACAATGAGCAGTTCTTC
TRBJ2-7 | few | TRBV12-3/TRBV12-4 | - | CASSSGRGDPYEQYF | TGTGCCAGCAGTTCGGGAAGGGGGGATCCCTACGAGCAGTACTTC
TRBJ2-1 | - | TRBV28 | - | CASSLVGTVLYNEQFF | TGTGCCAGCAGTTTAGTCGGGACTGTTTTGTACAATGAGCAGTTCTTC
TRBJ1-2 | - | TRBV12-5 | TRBD1 | CASGTGTGPFGYTF | TGTGCTAGTGGCACCGGGACAGGGCCGTTTGGCTACACCTTC
TRBJ1-1 | - | TRBV5-1 | - | CASSSYGGNTEAFF | TGCGCCAGCAGCTCGTATGGGGGGAACACTGAAGCTTTCTTT
TRBJ1-6 | few | TRBV6-1 | - | CASSGRSSYNSPLHF | TGTGCCAGCAGCGGCAGGAGCTCCTATAATTCACCCCTCCACTTT
TRBJ1-1 | - | TRBV28 | - | CASTVRGVGGPEAFF | TGTGCCAGCACGGTACGCGGGGTTGGTGGACCTGAAGCTTTCTTT
TRBJ2-2 | - | TRBV6-2/TRBV6-3 | - | CASSWTAANTGELFF | TGTGCCAGCAGTTGGACAGCGGCGAACACCGGGGAGCTGTTTTTT
TRBJ2-1 | - | TRBV7-8 | - | CASDLIWGAGAYNEQFF | TGTGCCAGCGACTTGATATGGGGAGCGGGCGCATACAATGAGCAGTTCTTC
TRBJ2-2 | - | TRBV15 | TRBD1 | CATSRQGDTGELFF | TGTGCCACCAGCAGACAGGGGGACACCGGGGAGCTGTTTTTT
TRBJ1-5 | medium-sized | TRBV19 | TRBD1 | CASSIRDRGGNQPQHF | TGTGCCAGTAGTATCCGGGACAGGGGGGGCAATCAGCCCCAGCATTTT
TRBJ2-7 | once | TRBV2 | - | CASRESEVGQYF | TGTGCCAGCAGAGAATCCGAGGTAGGGCAGTACTTC
TRBJ2-5 | once | TRBV7-9 | TRBD1 | CAGSPNRGGQETQYF | TGTGCCGGCAGCCCCAACAGGGGTGGGCAAGAGACCCAGTACTTC
TRBJ2-2 | - | TRBV5-4 | TRBD2 | CASSPQTGLAGTGELFF | TGTGCCAGCAGCCCACAAACGGGACTAGCGGGGACCGGGGAGCTGTTTTTT
TRBJ1-1 | - | TRBV28 | - | CASSLYAASSAFF | TGTGCCAGCAGTTTATACGCCGCCTCTTCAGCTTTCTTT
TRBJ2-5 | - | TRBV28 | TRBD2 | CASSSLFSGQETQYF | TGTGCCAGCAGCTCTCTCTTTAGCGGGCAAGAGACCCAGTACTTC
TRBJ1-1 | - | TRBV30 | - | CAWSRQKNTEAFF | TGTGCCTGGAGTCGACAGAAGAACACTGAAGCTTTCTTT
TRBJ2-4 | - | TRBV6-1 | - | CASSVFRSSAQKNIQYF | TGTGCCAGCAGTGTCTTTAGGTCTTCGGCCCAAAAAAACATTCAGTACTTC
TRBJ2-3 | medium-sized | TRBV6-1 | TRBD2 | CASRLLAGGGTDTQYF | TGTGCCAGCAGACTCCTAGCGGGAGGAGGCACAGATACGCAGTATTTT
TRBJ2-7 | - | TRBV30 | - | CAWSSEGGAVNEQYF | TGTGCCTGGAGTTCCGAAGGAGGGGCGGTCAACGAGCAGTACTTC
TRBJ2-7 | few | TRBV28 | - | CASTQGYYEQYF | TGTGCCAGCACGCAGGGATACTACGAGCAGTACTTC
TRBJ2-2 | - | TRBV7-3 | TRBD2 | CASSPRASGTNTGELFF | TGTGCCAGCAGCCCGAGGGCTAGCGGGACGAACACCGGGGAGCTGTTTTTT
TRBJ1-2 | - | TRBV19 | - | CASSMRESRQWGDYGYTF | TGTGCCAGTAGTATGAGAGAATCCCGACAGTGGGGTGACTATGGCTACACCTTC
TRBJ2-7 | few | TRBV2 | - | CASSESPGPYEQYF | TGTGCCAGCAGTGAGTCGCCGGGGCCCTACGAGCAGTACTTC
TRBJ1-5 | - | TRBV20-1 | - | CSARSGQNQPQHF | TGCAGTGCTAGATCGGGTCAGAATCAGCCCCAGCATTTT
TRBJ1-6 | few | TRBV30 | - | CAWSVTDYNSPLHF | TGTGCCTGGAGTGTAACAGACTATAATTCACCCCTCCACTTT
TRBJ1-2 | - | TRBV28 | TRBD1 | CASSLGTVYGYTF | TGTGCCAGCAGTCTAGGGACAGTATATGGCTACACCTTC
TRBJ2-3 | - | TRBV10-3 | - | CASTEGLANTDTQYF | TGTGCCTCCACAGAGGGGCTAGCGAACACAGATACGCAGTATTTT
TRBJ2-2 | few | TRBV6-4 | TRBD1 | CASSDRGHTGELFF | TGTGCCAGCAGTGACAGGGGGCACACCGGGGAGCTGTTTTTT
TRBJ2-3 | medium-sized | TRBV2 | - | CASTPGVGIHTQYF | TGTGCCAGCACCCCGGGCGTGGGTATACATACGCAGTATTTT
TRBJ1-6 | - | TRBV20-1 | - | CSARGNSPLHF | TGCAGTGCTAGAGGTAATTCACCCCTCCACTTT
TRBJ2-3 | few | TRBV7-2 | - | CASSFFRADTQYF | TGTGCCAGCAGCTTCTTCAGGGCAGATACGCAGTATTTT
TRBJ1-4 | - | TRBV2 | - | CASSEGPNNEKLFF | TGTGCCAGCAGTGAAGGCCCCAATAATGAAAAACTGTTTTTT
TRBJ2-7 | few | TRBV7-9 | - | CASSFTGRPGRLYEQYF | TGTGCCAGCAGCTTCACGGGTCGTCCTGGACGGCTATACGAGCAGTACTTC